This TCR beta chain was profiled in a study of OX40 agonist ivuxolimab in advanced cancers. On the study more broadly: Ivuxolimab is an agonistic anti-OX40 (CD134) antibody, and patients were treated with it.

Assay used: immunoSEQ multiplex PCR; TCRdb lists only in-frame clones, some missing. The sample includes about 86,000 clones, about 90% of them seen just once. The germline CDR1 and CDR2 sequences are SEHNR and FQNEAQ (reference sequence). The ends were cut back, 5 bases at V and 2 bases at J, with 11 bases in the middle. The CDR3 is 14 amino acids. The source of this sequence is an adult with an advanced solid tumor such as melanoma, head and neck, liver or kidney cancer. The sequencing used CD4+ or CD8+ T cells sorted from blood, collected in a trial of the OX40 agonist ivuxolimab. This chain uses TRBV7-9 with TRBJ2-3; weak D call: TRBD1 (6 bases). CDR3: CASSLWTATDTQYF. The CDR3 coding sequence is TGTGCCAGCAGCCTATGGACAGCCACAGATACGCAGTATTTT.